These 27 T cell receptor beta chains came from one sample sequenced in a study of early T cells in non-severe SARS-CoV-2 infection. Via MiXCR, TCRdb re-called the 5' RACE reads, giving one row per CDR3 protein. The profile shows 45,000 to 55,000 distinct CDR3 sequences, around 10% of them singletons. The sequenced sample consisted of whole blood. The receptors stem from an adult who was a healthcare worker with PCR-confirmed SARS-CoV-2 infection or an uninfected control (not recorded which).

Ten or more counts support this clonotype. The J gene is TRBJ2-2, the V gene TRBV5-1, with 7 bases that match TRBD2. The trim removed 10 bases at V and 2 bases at J, leaving 5 bases unmatched. CDR3 length: 13 amino acids. Germline values: CDR1 SGHRS, CDR2 YFSETQ. This CDR3 reads CAGKRGNTGELFF. The CDR3 bases are TGCGCCGGAAAGCGGGGAAACACCGGGGAGCTGTTTTTT.

This clonotype has a count of ten or more. V gene TRBV25-1 combines with J gene TRBJ1-6, with a tentative D call TRBD1 (5 bases). The CDR3 covers 13 residues. Germline V gene sequence: CDR1 MGHDK, CDR2 SYGVNS. V shed 5 bases and J shed 14 bases, with 16 bases lying between them. DNA for the CDR3: TGTGCCAGCAGTCTGGCAGGGCAACCATCCCTCCACTTT. This translates into CASSLAGQPSLHF.

This clonotype came up a few times. The genes are TRBV27 and TRBJ2-1, with unresolved D. Germline V gene data show CDR1 as MNHEY and CDR2 as SMNVEV (reference sequence). This CDR3 spans 14 amino acids. V dropped 2 bases and J dropped 10 bases, with 15 bases sitting between them. The CDR3 protein is CASSLTETLWEQFF. Here the CDR3 DNA reads TGTGCCAGCAGTTTAACGGAGACCCTCTGGGAGCAGTTCTTC.

The rearrangement links TRBV6-2 or TRBV6-3 to TRBJ2-5; tentatively, D is TRBD2 (6 bases). V gave up 2 bases and J gave up 5 bases, with 15 bases separating them. The length of the CDR3 is 15 residues. The germline V gene encodes CDR1 MNHEY and CDR2 SVGEGT. CDR3 loop: CASSYQRDSRETQYF. The DNA of the CDR3 is TGTGCCAGCAGTTACCAAAGGGACTCTCGGGAGACCCAGTACTTC.

This clonotype occurred a few times. The chain recombines TRBV5-1 with TRBJ2-1; a weak D match, TRBD1 (5 bases). Germline values: CDR1 SGHRS, CDR2 YFSETQ. The ends were cut back, 3 bases at V and 4 bases at J, with 11 bases in the middle. The CDR3 spans 14 residues. The CDR3 sequence: CASSYVRTYNEQFF. The CDR3 DNA reads TGCGCCAGCAGCTACGTCAGGACATACAATGAGCAGTTCTTC.

This clonotype was counted at least ten times. This chain connects TRBV7-2 to TRBJ1-1; 10 positions match TRBD1. Per germline, CDR1 SGHTA and CDR2 FQGNSA. The CDR3 extends over 15 amino acids. V lost 5 bases to trimming and J lost 10 bases; unmatched junction nucleotides: 13. The CDR3 sequence is CASSPHQTGGSGAFF. The CDR3 DNA sequence: TGTGCCAGCAGCCCTCACCAGACAGGGGGCTCCGGAGCTTTCTTT.

This clonotype appeared many times. The genes are TRBV29-1 and TRBJ2-3, with D possibly matching TRBD2 (5 bases). V lost 5 bases and J 2 bases, leaving 14 bases between the germline ends. The length of the CDR3 is 14 residues. The germline gives CDR1 SQVTM, CDR2 ANQGSEA. CDR3: CSVWTDYTTDTQYF. Here the CDR3 DNA reads TGCAGCGTTTGGACCGACTACACCACAGATACGCAGTATTTT.

The table lists this clonotype with a few counts. This chain uses TRBV10-3 with TRBJ2-6, with D hard to call. V shed 3 bases and J shed 9 bases, with 6 bases lying between them. The germline V gene encodes CDR1 ENHRY and CDR2 SYGVKD. The CDR3 length is 12 residues. DNA of the CDR3: TGTGCCATCAGTGACAGCAACAACGTCCTGACTTTC. This encodes CAISDSNNVLTF.

The rearrangement links TRBV5-1 to TRBJ1-5; 7 nucleotides agree with TRBD1. J was trimmed by 3 bases and V by 0 bases; bases with no gene match: 9. The CDR3 loop spans 17 amino acids. Germline V gene lookup returns CDR1 SGHRS and CDR2 YFSETQ. CDR3 loop: CASSLEPQGTNNQPQHF. Written as DNA, the CDR3 is TGCGCCAGCAGCTTGGAGCCACAGGGGACTAACAATCAGCCCCAGCATTTT.

V and J are TRBV5-1 and TRBJ1-4; maybe TRBD1 (5 bases). CDR3 length: 15 residues. Trimming took 4 bases from V and 4 from J, leaving 14 bases between them. Germline-derived CDR1 and CDR2 are SGHRS and YFSETQ. In DNA, the CDR3 is TGCGCCAGCAGCCCGGGGCTTGGTATTAATGAAAAACTGTTTTTT. It specifies CASSPGLGINEKLFF.

The genes are TRBV4-2 and TRBJ2-3; a possible D gene is TRBD2 (5 bases). The CDR3 runs to 15 residues. Between the trimmed V and J ends, which lost 4 bases and 3 bases, there was a span of 14 bases. Germline CDR1 LGHNA, CDR2 YNFKEQ. Written as DNA, the CDR3 is TGTGCCAGCAGCCTGGGCGGGTCATTGACAGATACGCAGTATTTT. Its translation is CASSLGGSLTDTQYF.

Ten or more counts support this clonotype. The V and J genes are TRBV28 and TRBJ1-1; 7 bases align to TRBD1. The CDR3 runs 15 residues. The germline V gene has CDR1 MDHEN and CDR2 SYDVKM. The trim removed 11 bases at V and 3 bases at J, leaving 15 bases unmatched. The CDR3 protein is CASHRGRTAYTEAFF. The CDR3 DNA reads TGTGCCTCTCACAGGGGTCGCACGGCGTACACTGAAGCTTTCTTT.

This clonotype was picked up many times. The rearrangement links TRBV25-1 to TRBJ1-3, with D uncertain. The CDR3 sequence is 11 residues long. Between the trimmed V and J ends, which lost 7 bases and 4 bases, there was a span of 5 bases. Germline CDR1 reads MGHDK; CDR2 reads SYGVNS. The CDR3 DNA sequence: TGTGCCAGCACCGAAGGAAACACCATATATTTT. Encoded protein: CASTEGNTIYF.

This chain connects TRBV28 to TRBJ2-7; 8 bases map to TRBD1. Germline V gene data show CDR1 as MDHEN and CDR2 as SYDVKM. The CDR3 runs 16 residues. V was pared by 3 bases and J by 4 bases, with 11 bases of the junction left unmatched. The CDR3 region is CASSFSSGQGAYEQYF. The CDR3 nucleotides are TGTGCCAGCAGTTTCTCAAGCGGGCAGGGGGCTTACGAGCAGTACTTC.

This clonotype occurred a few times. The chain uses TRBV3-1 and TRBJ2-5; no definite D call. The CDR3 consists of 12 residues. CDR1 and CDR2 (germline): LGHDT, YNNKEL (reference sequence). The ends were cut back, 3 bases at V and 2 bases at J, with 4 bases in the middle. The CDR3 DNA reads as TGTGCCAGCAGCCATGTTCAAGAGACCCAGTACTTC. It translates to CASSHVQETQYF.

This clonotype was counted only a few times. This chain connects TRBV2 to TRBJ1-6; a weak D match, TRBD1 (5 bases). This CDR3 has 16 residues. V was shortened by 4 bases and J by 3 bases, with 13 bases between the two germline ends. Germline loops: CDR1 SNHLY, CDR2 FYNNEI. The CDR3 DNA sequence: TGTGCCAGCAGTGTTGACAGCTCAGTCTATAATTCACCCCTCCACTTT. Protein product: CASSVDSSVYNSPLHF.

This clonotype was recorded at least ten times. V gene TRBV3-1 combines with J gene TRBJ1-5; D might be TRBD1 (6 bases). The V and J ends lost 0 bases and 1 base respectively, with 10 bases between them. CDR3 length: 16 amino acids. Germline values: CDR1 LGHDT, CDR2 YNNKEL (reference sequence). The CDR3 region has the DNA TGTGCCAGCAGCCAAGACAGTGGGGGCAGCAATCAGCCCCAGCATTTT. Translation: CASSQDSGGSNQPQHF.

This clonotype was observed a few times. The chain carries TRBV5-4 and TRBJ2-1, with unresolved D. V lost 4 bases, J lost 7 bases, and 9 bases lay in between. The CDR3 covers 12 residues. Germline V CDR1 and CDR2: SGHNT, YYREEE (reference sequence). As DNA, the CDR3 is TGTGCCAGCAGCCCGCAGAATAATGAGCAGTTCTTC. Encoded protein: CASSPQNNEQFF.

Many counts were recorded for this clonotype. The genes are TRBV11-2 and TRBJ1-1, with TRBD1 as a possible D gene (6 bases). The V and J ends lost 6 bases and 2 bases respectively, with 16 bases between them. The germline gives CDR1 SGHAT, CDR2 FQNNGV. The length of the CDR3 is 15 residues. The CDR3 DNA sequence: TGTGCCAGCAGACTCGTCCGGGGGCGAAACACTGAAGCTTTCTTT. It translates to CASRLVRGRNTEAFF.

This rearrangement joins TRBV12-3 or TRBV12-4 to TRBJ2-7, with D perhaps TRBD1 or TRBD2 (5 bases each). Trimming took off 2 bases at V and 2 bases at J, with 16 bases between the two ends. This CDR3 has 16 residues. CDR3 DNA: TGTGCCAGCAGTTTAACCGGGACGTTCTTAACCTACGAGCAGTACTTC. The encoded protein is CASSLTGTFLTYEQYF.

This clonotype was seen only a few times. This sequence joins TRBV29-1 and TRBJ2-2; possible D gene TRBD2, 6 bases. CDR1 is SQVTM and CDR2 is ANQGSEA in the germline V gene. The CDR3 totals 11 residues. V gave up 7 bases and J gave up 3 bases, with 6 bases separating them. CDR3 region: CSGGDTGELFF. CDR3 nucleotides: TGCAGCGGCGGGGACACCGGGGAGCTGTTTTTT.

This clonotype has more than one count but fewer than ten. The chain is built from TRBV4-1 and TRBJ1-4; tentative D call: TRBD1 (6 bases). Trimming took off 1 base at V and 11 bases at J, with 11 bases between the two ends. This CDR3 spans 13 amino acids. The germline CDR1 and CDR2 sequences are MGHRA and YSYEKL. CDR3 DNA: TGCGCCAGCAGCCAAGCACACAGGGCCAAACTGTTTTTT. Translating gives CASSQAHRAKLFF.

The chain recombines TRBV7-2 with TRBJ2-7, with D hard to call. The V gene's germline CDR1 is SGHTA and CDR2 FQGNSA. The CDR3 sequence is 14 residues long. Trimming cost V 4 bases and J 3 bases, with 13 bases left between them. The CDR3 sequence is CASSSRLEHYEQYF. CDR3 in DNA: TGTGCCAGCAGCTCCCGTCTCGAGCACTACGAGCAGTACTTC.

The CDR3: CASSVAFTEAFF. As DNA, the CDR3 is TGTGCCAGCAGTGTAGCCTTCACTGAAGCTTTCTTT. The J gene is TRBJ1-1, the V gene TRBV6-1; D call uncertain. This CDR3 is 12 amino acids long. Trimming cost V 4 bases and J 4 bases, with 7 bases left between them. Germline assignment: CDR1 MNHNS and CDR2 SASEGT.

This clonotype has just a few counts. The CDR3 sequence is CASSSITGLAGESEQFF. The CDR3 nucleotides read TGTGCCAGCAGCTCGATCACGGGACTAGCGGGAGAAAGCGAGCAGTTCTTC. This sequence joins TRBV11-3 and TRBJ2-1; 14 bases align to TRBD2. The V and J ends lost 4 bases and 10 bases, in that order; junction bases with no gene match: 12. The CDR3 has 17 residues. Germline V CDR1 and CDR2: SGHNT, YENEEA.

The CDR3 DNA reads as TGTGCCAGCAGCCGGGGACAGGCCCTAGGAACTAATGAAAAACTGTTTTTT. Translation: CASSRGQALGTNEKLFF. The genes are TRBV5-4 and TRBJ1-4; 8 nucleotides match TRBD1. This CDR3 has 17 residues. The trim removed 4 bases at V and 1 base at J, leaving 9 bases unmatched. Germline V CDR1 and CDR2: SGHNT, YYREEE (reference sequence).

The chain links TRBV28 to TRBJ2-7; maybe TRBD1 (5 bases). Germline lookup yields CDR1 MDHEN and CDR2 SYDVKM. V gave up 7 bases and J gave up 5 bases, with 18 bases separating them. The CDR3 runs 14 residues. CDR3 protein: CASTSGQGFHEQYF. Here the CDR3 DNA reads TGTGCCAGCACCTCCGGGCAGGGCTTCCACGAGCAGTACTTC.